These 26 T cell receptor beta chains were all obtained from the same sample, sequenced in a study of blood T cell repertoires in COVID-19. This table comes from immunoSEQ multiplex PCR, and its TCRdb copy is limited to in-frame clones, with some not included. The sample yields under 500,000 clones, 70% to 90% seen once. What was sequenced was PBMCs or T cells enriched from blood (not recorded which). These TCRs come from a young woman with acute COVID-19.

In DNA form, the CDR3 reads TGCGCCAGCAGCGAAACTAGCGGGAACAATGAGCAGTTCTTC. It yields the protein CASSETSGNNEQFF. V is TRBV4-1 and J is TRBJ2-1, with 10 bases aligning to TRBD2. V was pared by 5 bases and J by 5 bases, with 3 bases of the junction left unmatched. This CDR3 has 14 residues. The germline V gene encodes CDR1 MGHRA and CDR2 YSYEKL.

This rearrangement joins TRBV10-1 to TRBJ2-2; TRBD2 matches 9 bases. The CDR3 is 16 amino acids. Trimming at V came to 2 bases and at J to 10 bases, leaving 11 bases not matched to a gene. The germline gives CDR1 WNHNN, CDR2 SYGVQD (reference sequence). The CDR3 DNA is TGCGCCAGCAGTGAGGGTGGCGGGGGGGCCACCCCGGAGCTGTTTTTT. The encoded protein is CASSEGGGGATPELFF.

CDR3 bases: TGCAGTGCTAGACCGGGGGAAAAACTGTTTTTT. It translates to CSARPGEKLFF. The gene calls are TRBV20-1 and TRBJ1-4; no reliable D call. Trimming left V 2 bases short and J 8 bases short, with 6 bases between. Germline CDR1 DFQATT, CDR2 SNEGSKA (reference sequence). This CDR3 comprises 11 residues.

The J gene is TRBJ1-2, the V gene TRBV7-9, with TRBD1 identical over 7 bases. V dropped 3 bases and J dropped 0; count of bases not matched to a gene: 4. Germline lookup yields CDR1 SEHNR and CDR2 FQNEAQ (reference sequence). The CDR3 is 15 residues long. The CDR3 reads CASSLIGTANYGYTF. CDR3 nucleotides: TGTGCCAGCAGCTTGATCGGGACAGCTAACTATGGCTACACCTTC.

The chain recombines TRBV14 with TRBJ2-1; the match to TRBD2 covers 7 bases. CDR3 length equals 14 residues. V was clipped by 4 bases and J by 7 bases; unmatched bases: 7. The germline V gene encodes CDR1 SGHDN and CDR2 FVKESK. As DNA, the CDR3 is TGTGCCAGCAGCCCTAGGACTAGAGGGAATGAGCAGTTCTTC. Protein sequence: CASSPRTRGNEQFF.

This chain uses TRBV27 with TRBJ2-3; D gene unclear. The germline CDR1 and CDR2 sequences are MNHEY and SMNVEV (reference sequence). V was clipped by 5 bases and J by 2 bases, with 14 bases between them. The CDR3 totals 15 residues. CDR3 bases: TGTGCCAGCAGTAAAGTAGACATCCACACAGATACGCAGTATTTT. Protein: CASSKVDIHTDTQYF.

The chain is built from TRBV30 and TRBJ1-5, with 7 positions matching TRBD1. The CDR3 sequence is 15 residues long. V trimming: 1 base; J trimming: 5 bases; junction bases outside the gene matches: 8. Germline V gene data show CDR1 as GTSNPN and CDR2 as SVGIG (reference sequence). Here the CDR3 reads CAWSAGGTADQPQHF. For the CDR3, the DNA is TGTGCCTGGAGTGCAGGGGGGACAGCCGATCAGCCCCAGCATTTT.

The chain has TRBV7-8 and TRBJ2-7; 8 bases map to TRBD1. Looked up from germline, CDR1 is SGHVS and CDR2 is FQNEAQ. The junction had 4 bases not matched to a gene; V was cut back by 6 bases and J by 3 bases. The CDR3 is 13 amino acids. CDR3 in DNA: TGTGCCAGCAGTTGGGACAGGTACTACGAGCAGTACTTC. The encoded protein is CASSWDRYYEQYF.

The rearrangement uses TRBV24-1 and TRBJ2-3; 7 bases are a match to TRBD2. From germline, CDR1 is KGHDR and CDR2 SFDVKD. CDR3 length: 17 amino acids. V was clipped by 5 bases and J by 3 bases; unmatched bases: 13. The CDR3 region has the DNA TGTGCCACCAGTGTCCGGGAGGTGGCCCGGAGTACAGATACGCAGTATTTT. Residues: CATSVREVARSTDTQYF.

This chain connects TRBV19 to TRBJ2-5; 9 bases align to TRBD2. V lost 7 bases to trimming and J lost 6 bases; unmatched junction nucleotides: 6. The CDR3 covers 13 residues. Germline V lookup: CDR1 LNHDA, CDR2 SQIVND (reference sequence). The CDR3, as DNA: TGTGCCAGTATGGGAGCGGGAGGAAAGACCCAGTACTTC. As protein: CASMGAGGKTQYF.

Comment on this clone: Mismatch with germline at one junction end may stem from a read error. The rearrangement joins TRBV7-9 to TRBJ1-2, with a tentative D call TRBD1 (6 bases). The CDR3 has 11 amino acids. Germline-derived CDR1 and CDR2 are SEHNR and FQNEAQ (reference sequence). In DNA form, the CDR3 reads TGTGCCAGCAGCTTATTCCCGGGACAAAACTTC. This gives the protein CASSLFPGQNF.

V is TRBV18 and J is TRBJ2-1; D is possibly TRBD2 (5 bases). CDR3 length: 15 amino acids. Deletions cut 3 bases from V and 0 bases from J, with 9 bases between. Germline V gene lookup returns CDR1 KGHSH and CDR2 LQKENI. CDR3 sequence (DNA): TGTGCCAGCTCACCGGTAACTAGCTCCTACAATGAGCAGTTCTTC. Translating it yields CASSPVTSSYNEQFF. Filled out from reference TRBV18 and TRBJ2-1, the complete variable domain reads NAGVMQNPRHLVRRRGQEARLRCSPMKGHSHVYWYRQLPEEGLKFMVYLQKENIIDESGMPKERFSAEFPKEGPSILRIQQVVRGDSAAYFCASSPVTSSYNEQFFGPGTRLTVL.

The chain couples TRBV6-5 to TRBJ2-7; D possibly corresponds to TRBD1 (6 bases). Germline values: CDR1 MNHEY, CDR2 SVGAGI. V gave up 6 bases and J gave up 3 bases, with 15 bases separating them. This CDR3 comprises 14 residues. The CDR3 DNA sequence: TGTGCCAGCAGCAAGTTCCAGGGGAACTACGAGCAGTACTTC. It is translated as CASSKFQGNYEQYF.

On this clone itself: At one of its ends the junction is not consistent with the germline gene, which may arise from a read error. This chain links TRBV16 with TRBJ2-7; D might be TRBD1 (5 bases). The CDR3 covers 11 residues. Per the germline V gene, CDR1 is KGHSY and CDR2 is FQNENV. CDR3 protein: CASNQRGEQYF. DNA of the CDR3: TGTGCCAGCAACCAAAGGGGCGAGCAGTACTTC.

The chain has TRBV12-1 and TRBJ2-3; the table calls TRBD2, which could not be checked here. TRBV12-1 is a recognized pseudogene. This CDR3 has 14 residues. The CDR3 here is CARHRSERTDTQYF. CDR3 sequence (DNA): TGTGCCCGCCACCGGAGCGAGCGCACAGATACGCAGTATTTT.

This rearrangement joins TRBV19 to TRBJ1-1; D perhaps matches TRBD1 (5 bases). The germline V gene encodes CDR1 LNHDA and CDR2 SQIVND (reference sequence). This CDR3 is 16 amino acids long. V was clipped by 3 bases and J by 2 bases, with 16 bases between them. The chain's CDR3 is CASSIIPTGGNTEAFF. CDR3 DNA: TGTGCCAGTAGTATTATACCGACGGGGGGAAACACTGAAGCTTTCTTT.

This clone has a count of ten or more. The chain couples TRBV19 to TRBJ1-4, with 12 nucleotides matching TRBD1. After removal of 3 bases from V and 7 bases from J, the junction contained 6 bases not matched to a gene. Germline CDR1 is LNHDA and CDR2 is SQIVND (reference sequence). The CDR3 runs to 16 residues. CDR3 loop: CASSIQPGQGAEKLFF. CDR3 bases: TGTGCCAGTAGTATTCAGCCGGGACAGGGGGCTGAAAAACTGTTTTTT.

CDR3 region: CASSFQDRVYEQYF. The CDR3, as DNA: TGTGCCAGCAGCTTCCAGGACAGGGTCTACGAGCAGTACTTC. The V call is TRBV7-9, the J call TRBJ2-7, with TRBD1 matching 8 bases. The V gene end was trimmed by 3 bases and the J gene end by 3 bases; junction bases not matched to a gene: 4. In germline, CDR1 is SEHNR, CDR2 FQNEAQ (reference sequence). This CDR3 region has 14 residues.

The chain carries TRBV19 and TRBJ2-3; maybe TRBD2 (6 bases). Trimming took 4 bases from V and 3 from J, leaving 11 bases between them. The CDR3 is 14 amino acids. Germline V gene lookup returns CDR1 LNHDA and CDR2 SQIVND (reference sequence). The CDR3 DNA follows: TGTGCCAGTAGTACGGCGGAGGGAACAGATACGCAGTATTTT. It yields the protein CASSTAEGTDTQYF. The variable domain in full, completed from reference TRBV19 and TRBJ2-3, reads DGGITQSPKYLFRKEGQNVTLSCEQNLNHDAMYWYRQDPGQGLRLIYYSQIVNDFQKGDIAEGYSVSREKKESFPLTVTSAQKNPTAFYLCASSTAEGTDTQYFGPGTRLTVL.

The V gene is TRBV9, the J gene TRBJ1-2, with no clear D. The CDR3 runs to 13 residues. Trimming cost V 0 bases and J 11 bases, with 14 bases left between them. The germline V gene encodes CDR1 SGDLS and CDR2 YYNGEE. The CDR3 nucleotides read TGTGCCAGCAGCGTAGCACTAGGCAAAGGTTACACCTTC. Residues: CASSVALGKGYTF.

The V call is TRBV7-9, the J call TRBJ2-1; D is unresolved. This CDR3 has 11 amino acids. The germline V gene encodes CDR1 SEHNR and CDR2 FQNEAQ (reference sequence). Trimming took off 5 bases at V and 5 bases at J, with 4 bases between the two ends. CDR3 sequence: CASSLNNEQFF. DNA for the CDR3: TGTGCCAGCAGCCTTAACAATGAGCAGTTCTTC.

The rearrangement joins TRBV5-1 to TRBJ2-1, with unresolved D. Trimming left V 0 bases short and J 10 bases short, with 5 bases between. The CDR3 has 11 amino acids. The germline V gene encodes CDR1 SGHRS and CDR2 YFSETQ. The DNA of the CDR3 is TGCGCCAGCAGCTTGGTGGAGGAGCAGTTCTTC. This gives the protein CASSLVEEQFF.

V gene TRBV9 combines with J gene TRBJ1-1, with 8 bases fitting TRBD1. Trimming cost V 0 bases and J 4 bases; bases outside gene matches: 5. The CDR3 contains 15 residues. The V gene's germline CDR1 is SGDLS and CDR2 YYNGEE. CDR3 sequence reads: CASSVAGTGGTEAFF. CDR3 DNA sequence: TGTGCCAGCAGCGTAGCAGGGACAGGCGGCACTGAAGCTTTCTTT.

The chain couples TRBV3-1 (or the pseudogene TRBV3-2) to TRBJ2-3, with TRBD2 identical over 9 bases. Trimming took 7 bases from V and 2 from J; bases not matched to a gene: 7. Germline loops: CDR1 LGHDT, CDR2 YNNKEL (reference sequence). The CDR3 runs 15 residues. The CDR3 sequence: CASTTRLAATDTQYF. The CDR3 DNA sequence: TGTGCCAGCACTACACGACTAGCGGCCACAGATACGCAGTATTTT.

This chain uses TRBV27 with TRBJ1-4; tentative D call: TRBD1 (6 bases). The germline V gene encodes CDR1 MNHEY and CDR2 SMNVEV (reference sequence). The CDR3 loop spans 14 amino acids. The V end was cut by 5 bases, the J end by 7 bases, with 14 bases between. The CDR3 DNA reads as TGTGCCAGCAGTGTAGGCAGGGGATTTGAAAAACTGTTTTTT. Its protein is CASSVGRGFEKLFF. Using reference TRBV27 and TRBJ1-4 for the parts outside the CDR3, the full variable domain is EAQVTQNPRYLITVTGKKLTVTCSQNMNHEYMSWYRQDPGLGLRQIYYSMNVEVTDKGDVPEGYKVSRKEKRNFPLILESPSPNQTSLYFCASSVGRGFEKLFFGSGTQLSVL.

The chain uses TRBV7-9 and TRBJ1-1; no clear D. The CDR3 is 15 residues long. V dropped 5 bases and J dropped 0 bases, with 13 bases sitting between them. Germline V gene lookup returns CDR1 SEHNR and CDR2 FQNEAQ (reference sequence). The CDR3: CASSPRGTVNTEAFF. CDR3 nucleotides: TGTGCCAGCAGCCCCCGAGGAACGGTGAACACTGAAGCTTTCTTT.